Listed below are T cell receptor beta chains from one sample, sequenced in a study of CD8 T cells in Susac syndrome. MiXCR, applied by TCRdb to the immunoSEQ multiplex PCR reads, yields one record per CDR3 protein. The sample lists 250,000 to 300,000 distinct CDR3 sequences, over 75% seen once, with 0.2% to 0.25% in the top ten. The sample taken for sequencing was CD8+ T cells from PBMCs. The receptors stem from a human donor with multiple sclerosis. CDR3s include the opening cysteine and the closing phenylalanine or tryptophan. A D gene is named only where the DNA matches it firmly. A clone size is listed for some rows: how often the clone was seen (once, few, many), or a class if it is expanded.

size | J | V | D | DNA | CDR3
once | TRBJ2-3 | TRBV6-5 | NA | TGTGCCAGCAGTTACGACAGAAGTCATCCTAGCACAGATACGCAGTATTTT | CASSYDRSHPSTDTQYF
NA | TRBJ2-3 | TRBV12-3/TRBV12-4 | NA | TGTGCCAGCAGGCCTAGACATCGCACAGATACGCAGTATTTT | CASRPRHRTDTQYF
once | TRBJ2-5 | TRBV13 | TRBD1 | TGTGCCAGCAGCGAGATGGGACAGCTTAACTTC | CASSEMGQLNF
NA | TRBJ2-1 | TRBV7-9 | NA | TGTGCCAGCGGAGGTAGGCGGGAATACAATGAGCAGTTCTTC | CASGGRREYNEQFF
NA | TRBJ2-7 | TRBV5-6 | NA | TGTGCCAGCAGCTTGGTTGGGGGAAACGAGCAGTACTTC | CASSLVGGNEQYF
NA | TRBJ1-1 | TRBV4-3 | NA | TGCGCCAGCAGCCAAGGGGGTAGCGGAGCTGAAGCTTTCTTT | CASSQGGSGAEAFF
NA | TRBJ2-5 | TRBV7-2 | NA | TGTGCCAGCAGCTTAGGCCCAGTTCAAGAGACCCAGTACTTC | CASSLGPVQETQYF
once | TRBJ2-1 | TRBV27 | NA | TGTGCCAGCAGTTTAGTTTTCTCCCAAGTCACTGAGCAGTTCTTC | CASSLVFSQVTEQFF
NA | TRBJ2-1 | TRBV4-3 | NA | TGCGCCAGCAGCCAAGGGGGCTTGACGGGAGAGTGGCCCCACAATGAGCAGTTCTTC | CASSQGGLTGEWPHNEQFF
NA | TRBJ2-1 | TRBV7-7 | TRBD2 | TGTGCCAGCAGCCCAAGGGTGGTAGCGGGAGGCAACAATGAGCAGTTCTTC | CASSPRVVAGGNNEQFF
NA | TRBJ2-2 | TRBV29-1 | NA | TGCAGCGTTGAGAGGGCAGGGATCACCGGGGAGCTGTTTTTT | CSVERAGITGELFF
NA | TRBJ2-3 | TRBV5-6 | NA | TGTGCCAGCAGCTTGTCCGCCGGGACTAGCACAGATACGCAGTATTTT | CASSLSAGTSTDTQYF
NA | TRBJ1-4 | TRBV12-3/TRBV12-4 | NA | TGTGCCAGCACGGGGCAGCCCGATGAAAAACTGTTTTTT | CASTGQPDEKLFF
NA | TRBJ2-7 | TRBV6-5 | NA | TGTGCCAGCAGTTACGGACACAGCCAATACGAGCAGTACTTC | CASSYGHSQYEQYF
NA | TRBJ1-5 | TRBV4-2 | NA | TGTGCCAGCAGCCAAGCGCTGCTCTTGTTGGGCAATCAGCCCCAGCATTTT | CASSQALLLLGNQPQHF
NA | TRBJ2-1 | TRBV24-1 | TRBD2 | TGTGCCACCAGTGATCGGACTAGCGGGAGTTCGAATGAGCAGTTCTTC | CATSDRTSGSSNEQFF
NA | TRBJ1-4 | TRBV30 | NA | TGTGCCTGGAGTGCCGAATCGCGGACAGATAAGAATGAAAAACTGTTTTTT | CAWSAESRTDKNEKLFF
few | TRBJ2-7 | TRBV6-2/TRBV6-3 | NA | TGTGCCAGCAGCCCCGGGGGAATGGACGAGCAGTACTTC | CASSPGGMDEQYF
NA | TRBJ2-1 | TRBV7-9 | NA | TGTGCCAGCATCTGGTTCGGCGATGAGCAGTTCTTC | CASIWFGDEQFF
few | TRBJ1-1 | TRBV4-3 | TRBD1 | TGCGCCAGCAGCCAGGCAACAGGGGCGTACACTGAAGCTTTCTTT | CASSQATGAYTEAFF
NA | TRBJ2-1 | TRBV29-1 | TRBD2 | TGCAGCGTTGAAGCCGCCGGGGGGGTAGCGGGAACTCATGAGCAGTTCTTC | CSVEAAGGVAGTHEQFF
NA | TRBJ2-1 | TRBV4-3 | TRBD2 | TGCGCCAGCAGCATAGCGGGAGGGCCTTCCTACAATGAGCAGTTCTTC | CASSIAGGPSYNEQFF
NA | TRBJ1-1 | TRBV27 | TRBD1 | TGTGCCAGCAGGCCGGGACAGATAAACACTGAAGCTTTCTTT | CASRPGQINTEAFF
NA | TRBJ2-6 | TRBV7-9 | NA | TGTGCCAGCAGCTTAGATTACGGGGGAAGGACCAACGTCCTGACTTTC | CASSLDYGGRTNVLTF
few | TRBJ2-7 | TRBV11-2 | NA | TGTGCCAGCAGCTCTTGGACTGACTACGAGCAGTACTTC | CASSSWTDYEQYF
NA | TRBJ1-5 | TRBV18 | NA | TGTGCCAGCTCTCCCCCAGACCGGCCCCAGCATTTT | CASSPPDRPQHF
NA | TRBJ1-1 | TRBV30 | TRBD1 | TGTGCCTGGAACGACAGGGCCACTGAAGCTTTCTTT | CAWNDRATEAFF
once | TRBJ1-2 | TRBV14 | NA | TGTGCCAGCAGCCCCCTCCCGCCGCGACCGCGTGTTAACTATGGCTACACCTTC | CASSPLPPRPRVNYGYTF
few | TRBJ2-1 | TRBV28 | TRBD1 | TGTGCCAGCAGTTTAACAGGGGTCCAGTTCTTC | CASSLTGVQFF
NA | TRBJ1-4 | TRBV9 | TRBD1 | TGTGCCAGCAGCGTCGAGACAGGGGCGGAAAAACTGTTTTTT | CASSVETGAEKLFF
NA | TRBJ2-5 | TRBV12-5 | TRBD1 | TGTGCTAGTGGCGAAGGGACAGCAGGGGAGACCCAGTACTTC | CASGEGTAGETQYF
NA | TRBJ2-5 | TRBV11-2 | TRBD1 | TGTGCCAGCAGCTTAGATCTGGGACAGGGACTTATCGAGACCCAGTACTTC | CASSLDLGQGLIETQYF
once | TRBJ2-2 | TRBV13 | NA | TGTGCCAGCAGCCGGGGGGCTGGCACCGGGGAGCTGTTTTTT | CASSRGAGTGELFF
NA | TRBJ2-1 | TRBV28 | NA | TGTGCCAGCAGTCCATTACAGGGAATCTACAATGAGCAGTTCTTC | CASSPLQGIYNEQFF
NA | TRBJ1-2 | TRBV27 | NA | TGTGCCAGCAGTTTGGGAGCGAACCCCCCGGTGGGATATGGCTACACCTTC | CASSLGANPPVGYGYTF
NA | TRBJ2-1 | TRBV29-1 | TRBD2 | TGCAGCGTTGAACCGGGACTAGTGTGGTACAATGAGCAGTTCTTC | CSVEPGLVWYNEQFF
once | TRBJ1-2 | TRBV10-3 | NA | TGTGCCATCAGTGATGAGGGATCTCGATCGTGGGGCTACACCTTC | CAISDEGSRSWGYTF
once | TRBJ1-5 | TRBV28 | NA | TGTGCCAGCAGTTTAATCCCGGGGTGGGCCCAGCATTTT | CASSLIPGWAQHF
NA | TRBJ1-2 | TRBV6-2/TRBV6-3 | NA | TGTGCCAGCAGTCAAACAGGCTCCTATGGCTACACCTTC | CASSQTGSYGYTF
NA | TRBJ2-1 | TRBV19 | TRBD2 | TGTGCCAGTAACCTAGCGGGAGGTCAGGAGCAGTTCTTC | CASNLAGGQEQFF
NA | TRBJ2-7 | TRBV6-5 | NA | TGTGCCAGCAGTTCATACCACGGGGACCCCTCCTACGAGCAGTACTTC | CASSSYHGDPSYEQYF
NA | TRBJ2-7 | TRBV21-1 | NA | TGTGCCAGCAGCACCCTAGCGGGAGGAAGATCCTACGAGCAGTACTTC | CASSTLAGGRSYEQYF
NA | TRBJ1-1 | TRBV11-2 | NA | TGTGCCAGCAGCTTAGTGACAGCTCAGAACACTGAAGCTTTCTTT | CASSLVTAQNTEAFF
once | TRBJ2-2 | TRBV28 | NA | TGTGCCAGCAGTGCCCGGCCGAACACCGGGGAGCTGTTTTTT | CASSARPNTGELFF
NA | TRBJ1-5 | TRBV10-2 | NA | TGCGCCAGCGGGGACAATCAGCCCCAGCATTTT | CASGDNQPQHF
NA | TRBJ1-2 | TRBV7-9 | NA | TGTGCCAGCAGCTTAGGCGACAGGTCGGGGTACTATCGCTATGGCTACACCTTC | CASSLGDRSGYYRYGYTF
NA | TRBJ2-1 | TRBV27 | TRBD2 | TGTGCCAGCAGTTATGGGACTAGCGGGGGCAATGAGCAGTTCTTC | CASSYGTSGGNEQFF
once | TRBJ1-1 | TRBV20-1 | NA | TGCAGTGCTAGACCCGACAGGCAGCTCACTGAAGCTTTCTTT | CSARPDRQLTEAFF
NA | TRBJ2-1 | TRBV4-2 | NA | TGTGCCAGCGGCCCTCCAGGGCCCTACAATGAGCAGTTCTTC | CASGPPGPYNEQFF
NA | TRBJ2-5 | TRBV25-1 | NA | TGTGCCAGCAGTGAATGGGTTAAAGGGGGAGAGACCCAGTACTTC | CASSEWVKGGETQYF
NA | TRBJ2-1 | TRBV20-1 | TRBD2 | TGCAGTGCTAGCGCGACTAGCGGGAGGATGGTCGTGGGTAATGAGCAGTTCTTC | CSASATSGRMVVGNEQFF
NA | TRBJ2-1 | TRBV19 | NA | TGTGCCAGTAGTATAATAAGTGATGAGCAGTTCTTC | CASSIISDEQFF
NA | TRBJ2-1 | TRBV9 | NA | TGTGCCAGCAGCCCGGAGTCCCCCGTCTACAATGAGCAGTTCTTC | CASSPESPVYNEQFF
NA | TRBJ1-2 | TRBV3-1 | NA | TGTGCCAGCAGCCAAGATTCATTAGGAAGGCGGACGTACTATGGCTACACCTTC | CASSQDSLGRRTYYGYTF
NA | TRBJ2-1 | TRBV30 | TRBD2 | TGTGCCTGGGGCCGAAAGAGCGGGAATGAGGGTGAGCAGTTCTTC | CAWGRKSGNEGEQFF
NA | TRBJ1-1 | TRBV28 | NA | TGTGCCAGCACCCAAAGGATAAGGTTCCCTGAAGCTTTCTTT | CASTQRIRFPEAFF
NA | TRBJ2-2 | TRBV7-8 | TRBD2 | TGTGCCAGCAGCTTGGGTGCTAGCGGGCGCGGGGAGCTGTTTTTT | CASSLGASGRGELFF
NA | TRBJ2-3 | TRBV11-2 | TRBD2 | TGTGCCAGCAGCCGGGGACTACCGGGGACCACAGATACGCAGTATTTT | CASSRGLPGTTDTQYF
NA | TRBJ2-3 | TRBV4-3 | NA | TGCGCCAGCAGCCAAGATGGGCAGGGTCCGGATACGCAGTATTTT | CASSQDGQGPDTQYF